This TCR beta chain was documented in a study of neurological immune-mediated disorders (dated by TCRdb to between 2019 and 2020). Background on the whole study: Among the approximately 35 multiple sclerosis patients, relapsing-remitting MS accounted for around 30 and secondary progressive MS accounted for 3. The cohort included approximately 70 subjects: about 15 with HAM/TSP, some 34 with multiple sclerosis, and roughly 20 healthy controls. Using UMI-based sequencing, the study compared peripheral blood TCR-beta repertoires from patients with HTLV-I-associated myelopathy (HAM/TSP), patients with multiple sclerosis, and healthy controls. Alongside PBMC samples, the set of 106 TCR-beta libraries contained longitudinal samples, technical triplicates, and paired CD4+ and CD8+ T-cell subsets that had been sorted. Points the paper makes about the study in general: The MS cluster was not associated with any clinical or MRI features, and the authors stated that larger cohorts are needed. Expanded clones from different subjects shared no identical CDR3 amino acid sequences, which suggests that TCR-beta repertoires were private in all groups. In a phylogenetic analysis, the repertoires of 18 out of 34 MS patients fell into a single cluster of related CDR3 sequences, pointing to a possible signature at the repertoire level. TCR clonal expansion was highest in HAM/TSP patients and lowest in MS patients, with MS patients falling below even healthy controls.

To synthesize cDNA, template-switch 5'RACE was performed with a primer carrying a 10-nucleotide random unique molecular identifier so that each TCR transcript was tagged. Over 190 million TCR-beta sequences, covering 15-18 subjects, were produced in each sequencing run. The RNeasy kit was used for extraction of total RNA. TCR-beta VDJ regions were amplified with primers for the TCR constant region and the 5'RACE anchor, using the KAPA Real-time Library Amplification kit. A first PCR added sample indexes and Illumina adaptors, and a second PCR then raised library yield. The roughly 650 bp TCR product was size-selected on a 2% E-gel SizeSelection system after Ampure bead purification. Library quality was checked on a Bioanalyzer, concentration was measured with Qubit, and libraries were quantified with the Kapa Library Quantification kit before pooling. Libraries were sequenced paired-end 2 x 150 bp on an Illumina HiSeq 2500. To increase sequence diversity, about 25-30% phiX was spiked into each library pool. Regarding the original processing steps: The UMI-based MiGEC pipeline processed quality-filtered reads and removed over 85% of raw TCR sequences during error correction. IMGT germline references were used for aligning VDJ genes, and each clonotype was defined as a unique CDR3 amino acid sequence together with its V-J genes. Clonal expansion, Shannon diversity and CDR3 relatedness (CalcPairwiseDistances, ClusterSamples) were evaluated with VDJtools, and phylogenetic trees were built with CLCbio workbench. A clone was classed as expanded if it had 8 or more unique UMIs, a cutoff based on coefficient-of-variation modelling across technical triplicates. Using fastp trimming at Q25 and MiXCR clonotype assembly, TCRdb reanalyzed the public sequencing data and kept in-frame beta chains. Rows are unified per CDR3 protein, each entry keeping the most common DNA and genes. The V and J calls, along with clone size, are taken from TCRdb and not from the paper's own processing. The sample table shows tens of thousands of distinct CDR3 sequences, and 15% to 20% are seen once. The ten largest account for 6.5% to 9.5% of the sample.

Ten or more counts support this clonotype. Which antigen it targets is not known. The record has no base qualities; no much larger clone is one base away. Sorted-subset TCR libraries were prepared from around 1 million sorted CD4+ or CD8+ T cells. Multiple sclerosis patients were enrolled in a US clinical protocol under which disease progression was evaluated by magnetic resonance imaging. Peripheral blood underwent Ficoll-Hypaque density gradient centrifugation to isolate PBMCs, which were then cryopreserved in liquid nitrogen. The study also sequenced paired sorted CD4+ and CD8+ subsets from healthy controls, HAM/TSP patients and MS patients. Spanning cysteine to phenylalanine, the CDR3 consists of 15 amino acids. Kept here is only the CDR3 DNA, which spans 45 bases and is read in frame from base 1. Reading the germline V gene (reference sequence) gives CDR1 SEHNR and CDR2 FQNEAQ. Trimming leaves V shorter by 7 bases and J shorter by 4 bases, with the junction holding 13 bases beyond the gene matches.

This clonotype was obtained from a woman under 30 with multiple sclerosis. Sequenced input: CD8+ T cells from blood. The chain uses TRBV7-9 and TRBJ2-7; 7 bases in the middle match TRBD1. The nucleotide sequence is TGTGCCAGCACCTCTACGGGACAGAAGCTATACGAGCAGTACTTC. Its translation reads: CASTSTGQKLYEQYF.